These 12 T cell receptor beta chains came from one sample sequenced in a study of OX40 agonist ivuxolimab in advanced cancers. The data were produced by immunoSEQ multiplex PCR, yet TCRdb's version contains in-frame clones alone and is incomplete. The profile shows some 50,000 clones, less than 90% of them singletons. This material consisted of CD4+ or CD8+ T cells sorted from blood, taken in a trial of the OX40 agonist ivuxolimab. Receptors originate from an adult with an advanced solid tumor such as melanoma, head and neck, liver or kidney cancer.

CDR3 region: CASSYGSEGYEQYF. The CDR3 region has the DNA TGTGCCAGCAGCTATGGAAGCGAGGGGTACGAGCAGTACTTC. V usage is TRBV6-5 and J usage is TRBJ2-7, with D perhaps assigned TRBD1 or TRBD2 (5 bases each). The CDR3 covers 14 residues. Germline-derived CDR1 and CDR2 are MNHEY and SVGAGI. V lost 6 bases to trimming and J lost 4 bases, with 16 bases between them.

V gene TRBV4-2 combines with J gene TRBJ1-3; D might be TRBD1 (6 bases). CDR3 size: 17 residues. V was pared by 0 bases and J by 8 bases, with 20 bases between. Germline CDR1 LGHNA, CDR2 YNFKEQ. The CDR3 bases are TGTGCCAGCAGCCAAGAAAGGGGTTGGGACATTGGTTACACCATATATTTT. This codes for CASSQERGWDIGYTIYF.

The genes are TRBV18 and TRBJ2-3; 7 bases are shared with TRBD2. The CDR3 contains 15 residues. The V and J ends lost 6 bases and 0 bases, in that order; junction bases with no gene match: 6. From germline, CDR1 is KGHSH and CDR2 LQKENI. CDR3 residues: CASSSTGGSTDTQYF. CDR3 nucleotides: TGTGCCAGCTCCTCAACGGGGGGTAGCACAGATACGCAGTATTTT.

The chain uses TRBV19 and TRBJ2-1, with D unresolved. Trimming removed 3 bases at V and 5 bases at J, with 8 bases between. This CDR3 contains 13 residues. Germline values: CDR1 LNHDA, CDR2 SQIVND (reference sequence). For the CDR3, the DNA is TGTGCCAGTAGTATCCCCGGCAACAATGAGCAGTTCTTC. Amino acids: CASSIPGNNEQFF.

This chain joins TRBV27 and TRBJ1-2; D is unresolved. V dropped 4 bases and J dropped 4 bases, with 19 bases sitting between them. Germline values: CDR1 MNHEY, CDR2 SMNVEV (reference sequence). This CDR3 contains 16 residues. CDR3 region: CASSSSEGSSFYGYTF. Written as DNA, the CDR3 is TGTGCCAGCAGTTCCAGTGAGGGCAGCTCGTTCTATGGCTACACCTTC.

V gene TRBV28 combines with J gene TRBJ2-7, with 7 positions matching TRBD1. The CDR3 length is 14 residues. Germline loops: CDR1 MDHEN, CDR2 SYDVKM. J was trimmed by 6 bases and V by 3 bases; bases with no gene match: 8. The CDR3 coding sequence is TGTGCCAGCAGTTTCCAAACAGGGGTCCGCGAGCAGTACTTC. Translating it yields CASSFQTGVREQYF.

The chain links TRBV27 to TRBJ2-1; D may be TRBD2 (6 bases). In germline, CDR1 is MNHEY, CDR2 SMNVEV (reference sequence). The CDR3 length is 17 residues. V was cut by 4 bases and J by 4 bases, with 20 bases left in between. The chain's CDR3 is CASSSYLASASYNEQFF. CDR3 DNA sequence: TGTGCCAGCAGTTCCTATCTAGCGTCAGCCTCGTACAATGAGCAGTTCTTC.

This clone appeared a single time. This chain joins TRBV5-6 and TRBJ1-1, with D possibly TRBD1 on 6 matching bases. V was shortened by 4 bases and J by 3 bases, with 7 bases between the two germline ends. The CDR3 sequence is 12 residues long. Germline V gives CDR1 SGHDT, CDR2 YYEEEE. CDR3 in DNA: TGTGCCAGCAGCGCAGGGGACACTGAAGCTTTCTTT. This sequence encodes CASSAGDTEAFF.

The chain recombines TRBV10-3 with TRBJ1-4, with 8 bases aligning to TRBD1. V dropped 10 bases and J dropped 6; count of bases not matched to a gene: 10. From germline, CDR1 is ENHRY and CDR2 SYGVKD. The CDR3 sequence is 14 residues long. The CDR3 DNA sequence: TGTGCCACCCGGTCCGGGACAGGACATGAAAAACTGTTTTTT. Protein: CATRSGTGHEKLFF.

This chain uses TRBV6-1 with TRBJ1-2, with a possible D match to TRBD1 (5 bases). Germline V lookup: CDR1 MNHNS, CDR2 SASEGT. With 11 bases removed from V and 3 bases from J, the gap between germline ends came to 16 bases. The CDR3 loop spans 13 amino acids. This CDR3 reads CASDRDLDYGYTF. The CDR3 DNA is TGTGCCTCAGATCGGGACCTTGACTATGGCTACACCTTC.

The CDR3: CASSLFASGGAWGMRETQYF. DNA of the CDR3: TGTGCCAGCAGTTTATTTGCTAGCGGGGGGGCCTGGGGGATGAGAGAGACCCAGTACTTC. The chain links TRBV27 to TRBJ2-5, with TRBD2 matching 12 bases. The CDR3 length is 20 residues. Germline assignment: CDR1 MNHEY and CDR2 SMNVEV (reference sequence). Unmatched junction bases numbered 16, after V lost 1 base and J lost 4 bases.

This clone was counted only a few times. J is TRBJ2-3 and V is TRBV6-5, with a possible D match to TRBD2 (5 bases). The CDR3 contains 15 residues. Germline V gene sequence: CDR1 MNHEY, CDR2 SVGAGI. V was trimmed by 6 bases and J by 6 bases, leaving 19 bases between them. CDR3 nucleotide sequence: TGTGCCAGCAGCAGCCGAGGTCCCAGAGGGGATACGCAGTATTTT. This translates into CASSSRGPRGDTQYF.